The sequence of this TCR beta chain was determined in a study of T cell responses to AZD1222 COVID-19 vaccine. The CDR3 length is 15 residues. Trimming took off 6 bases at V and 5 bases at J, with 16 bases between the two ends. The germline V gene has CDR1 MNHEY and CDR2 SVGAGI. This clone was seen a handful of times. Sequencing was performed with immunoSEQ multiplex PCR; in TCRdb, only in-frame clones are kept and a portion is missing. The sample holds about 72,000 clones, around 86% seen once. The clonotype comes from an adult in good health. The chain is built from TRBV6-5 and TRBJ2-2; D may be TRBD1 (5 bases). Sample: peripheral blood, taken on day 0 of AZD1222 vaccination. In DNA form, the CDR3 reads TGTGCCAGCAGAGTTGTAGGGGTTGCGACCGGGGAGCTGTTTTTT. This encodes CASRVVGVATGELFF.